The 25 T cell receptor beta chains in this list originate from one sample, sequenced in a study of blood T cell repertoires in COVID-19. The table came from immunoSEQ multiplex PCR; TCRdb's copy has only in-frame clones and leaves some out. The sample yields 90,000 or so clones, approximately 87% seen once. What was sequenced was peripheral blood. The receptors here all came from a human donor in a cohort sampled during active COVID-19.

This chain uses TRBV28 with TRBJ2-1; 8 bases line up with TRBD2. The CDR3 is 14 amino acids. V shed 11 bases and J 6 bases; nucleotides not matched to a gene: 12. The V gene's germline CDR1 is MDHEN and CDR2 SYDVKM. This CDR3 reads CACERAGEGNEQFF. For the CDR3, the DNA is TGTGCCTGCGAGAGAGCGGGAGAGGGCAATGAGCAGTTCTTC. The complete variable domain, with remaining parts taken from reference TRBV28 and TRBJ2-1, reads DVKVTQSSRYLVKRTGEKVFLECVQDMDHENMFWYRQDPGLGLRLIYFSYDVKMKEKGDIPEGYSVSREKKERFSLILESASTNQTSMYLCACERAGEGNEQFFGPGTRLTVL.

The chain couples TRBV28 to TRBJ1-3; the match to TRBD1 covers 7 bases. The ends lost 7 bases at V and 0 bases at J; junction bases unmatched: 6. CDR1 MDHEN and CDR2 SYDVKM come from the germline V gene. The length of the CDR3 is 15 residues. Written as DNA, the CDR3 is TGTGCCAGCACCCCGGGACAGTCCTCTGGAAACACCATATATTTT. As protein: CASTPGQSSGNTIYF.

The CDR3 DNA reads TGTGCCAGCACCATCAGCGGGACTGCCGGGGAGCTGTTTTTT. This sequence encodes CASTISGTAGELFF. The chain has TRBV6-5 and TRBJ2-2; 7 bases are a match to TRBD2. This CDR3 region has 14 residues. Germline V gene sequence: CDR1 MNHEY, CDR2 SVGAGI. V dropped 7 bases and J dropped 6; count of bases not matched to a gene: 8.

The chain combines TRBV27 with TRBJ2-1; 9 nucleotides match TRBD2. Unmatched junction bases numbered 7, after V lost 7 bases and J lost 3 bases. This CDR3 is 15 amino acids long. Germline CDR1 and CDR2: MNHEY and SMNVEV (reference sequence). This CDR3 is CASTTAGGSYNEQFF. The CDR3 nucleotides read TGTGCCAGCACTACGGCGGGAGGGAGCTACAATGAGCAGTTCTTC.

The V gene is TRBV7-2, the J gene TRBJ1-6; 12 bases map to TRBD1. The germline CDR1 and CDR2 sequences are SGHTA and FQGNSA. V was clipped by 2 bases and J by 9 bases; unmatched bases: 2. This CDR3 has 15 residues. CDR3 nucleotide sequence: TGTGCCAGCAGCTTATCGGGACAGGGGGCTTCACCCCTCCACTTT. It codes for CASSLSGQGASPLHF.

The chain joins TRBV5-1 to TRBJ2-1; 9 bases align to TRBD2. The ends lost 3 bases at V and 4 bases at J; junction bases unmatched: 8. This CDR3 contains 16 residues. The germline CDR1 and CDR2 sequences are SGHRS and YFSETQ. The CDR3 protein is CASSSTLAGTYNEQFF. The CDR3 bases are TGCGCCAGCAGCTCGACTCTAGCGGGAACATACAATGAGCAGTTCTTC. The variable domain in full, completed from reference TRBV5-1 and TRBJ2-1, reads KAGVTQTPRYLIKTRGQQVTLSCSPISGHRSVSWYQQTPGQGLQFLFEYFSETQRNKGNFPGRFSGRQFSNSRSEMNVSTLELGDSALYLCASSSTLAGTYNEQFFGPGTRLTVL.

V is TRBV12-3 or TRBV12-4 and J is TRBJ2-7; D may be TRBD1 (6 bases). The CDR3 loop spans 12 amino acids. The V end was cut by 5 bases, the J end by 3 bases, with 8 bases between. CDR3 nucleotides: TGTGCCAGCAGTCCACAGGGCTACGAGCAGTACTTC. Translated, it gives CASSPQGYEQYF.

The rearrangement joins TRBV6-5 to TRBJ2-1, with 7 bases fitting TRBD1. Germline V gene data show CDR1 as MNHEY and CDR2 as SVGAGI. CDR3 length equals 11 residues. Losses at the gene ends were 2 bases for V and 14 bases for J; bases not matched to a gene: 3. The CDR3 DNA is TGTGCCAGCAGTTACAGGGGGCAAAAGTTCTTC. This encodes CASSYRGQKFF.

In its sample, this clone was seen once. The J gene is TRBJ2-1, the V gene TRBV19; TRBD1 matches at 11 bases. The CDR3 sequence is 16 residues long. The V segment lost 5 bases and the J segment 2 bases; nucleotides outside the gene matches: 5. Germline V gene lookup returns CDR1 LNHDA and CDR2 SQIVND (reference sequence). The CDR3 here is CASSGRDRGAYNEQFF. In DNA, the CDR3 is TGTGCCAGTAGTGGACGGGACAGGGGGGCCTACAATGAGCAGTTCTTC.

The chain couples TRBV3-1 (or the pseudogene TRBV3-2) to TRBJ1-1; TRBD1 matches 9 bases. The CDR3 length is 13 residues. Per germline, CDR1 LGHDT and CDR2 YNNKEL (reference sequence). Germline trimming cut 4 bases from V and 4 bases from J; bases unmatched to any gene: 1. The CDR3 here is CASSRDRVTEAFF. The CDR3 nucleotides read TGTGCCAGCAGCCGGGACAGGGTCACTGAAGCTTTCTTT.

The rearrangement joins TRBV28 to TRBJ2-1; 7 bases agree with TRBD1. V was pared by 6 bases and J by 9 bases, with 8 bases of the junction left unmatched. Germline V gene data show CDR1 as MDHEN and CDR2 as SYDVKM. CDR3 length: 13 amino acids. Written as DNA, the CDR3 is TGTGCCAGCAGAGGGACAGTGACTGGTGAGCAGTTCTTC. Encoded protein: CASRGTVTGEQFF.

The chain joins TRBV5-1 to TRBJ2-7, with D perhaps matching TRBD2 (5 bases). Germline V lookup: CDR1 SGHRS, CDR2 YFSETQ. Trimming removed 4 bases from V and 0 bases from J, with 11 bases in between. CDR3 length: 14 amino acids. Written as DNA, the CDR3 is TGCGCCAGCAGCGAAATCGAGGGCTCCTACGAGCAGTACTTC. This gives the protein CASSEIEGSYEQYF.

This chain links TRBV10-1 with TRBJ2-7; D possibly corresponds to TRBD1 (6 bases). The CDR3 length is 12 residues. The V and J ends lost 4 bases and 6 bases respectively, with 10 bases between them. Germline assignment: CDR1 WNHNN and CDR2 SYGVQD (reference sequence). The CDR3 sequence: CASSGTGREQYF. In nucleotides, the CDR3 is TGCGCCAGCAGTGGAACAGGGCGCGAGCAGTACTTC.

CDR3: CASGFGQGAQGEQFF. Here the CDR3 DNA reads TGTGCTAGTGGTTTTGGGCAGGGGGCGCAGGGTGAGCAGTTCTTC. The chain uses TRBV12-5 and TRBJ2-1; 8 positions agree with TRBD1. This CDR3 spans 15 amino acids. Germline loops: CDR1 LGHNT, CDR2 FRNRAP. Trimming took 3 bases from V and 9 from J; bases not matched to a gene: 10.

The V call is TRBV7-9, the J call TRBJ2-3, with D possibly being TRBD2 (6 bases). The V and J ends lost 5 bases and 5 bases respectively, with 11 bases between them. The CDR3 has 13 residues. Germline lookup yields CDR1 SEHNR and CDR2 FQNEAQ (reference sequence). The CDR3 sequence: CASSDRDLDTQYF. For the CDR3, the DNA is TGTGCCAGCAGCGACCGGGACTTAGATACGCAGTATTTT.

CDR3 region: CASSGQGSYNEQFF. The CDR3 bases are TGTGCCAGTTCCGGACAGGGTTCCTACAATGAGCAGTTCTTC. V and J are TRBV19 and TRBJ2-1; 8 bases align to TRBD1. Germline V gene lookup returns CDR1 LNHDA and CDR2 SQIVND (reference sequence). This CDR3 contains 14 residues. The V gene end was trimmed by 8 bases and the J gene end by 1 base; junction bases not matched to a gene: 4.

The J gene is TRBJ1-4, the V gene TRBV3-1 (or the pseudogene TRBV3-2); D is unclear. CDR1 is LGHDT and CDR2 is YNNKEL in the germline V gene (reference sequence). V lost 6 bases and J lost 8, with 10 bases in between. CDR3 length equals 12 residues. The CDR3 DNA reads TGTGCCAGCAGTCGAGGTGGCGAAAAACTGTTTTTT. Its translation: CASSRGGEKLFF.

This sequence joins TRBV28 and TRBJ2-3, with 9 bases that match TRBD2. Germline V gives CDR1 MDHEN, CDR2 SYDVKM. After removal of 8 bases from V and 6 bases from J, the junction contained 18 bases not matched to a gene. The CDR3 consists of 17 residues. CDR3 residues: CASQGAHNAGGPDTQYF. The CDR3 coding sequence is TGTGCCAGCCAAGGGGCGCATAATGCGGGAGGGCCTGATACGCAGTATTTT.

The rearrangement links TRBV11-3 to TRBJ2-7; TRBD2 matches 11 bases. This CDR3 region has 15 residues. Germline CDR1 and CDR2: SGHNT and YENEEA. V gave up 7 bases and J gave up 4 bases; unmatched junction bases: 9. The CDR3 nucleotides read TGTGCCAGCATCCATCCGGGACTAGCGGAATACGAGCAGTACTTC. Translated, it gives CASIHPGLAEYEQYF.

V and J are TRBV3-1 (or the pseudogene TRBV3-2) and TRBJ2-7, with D possibly matching TRBD1 (5 bases). The CDR3 runs to 13 residues. The germline V gene has CDR1 LGHDT and CDR2 YNNKEL (reference sequence). V dropped 2 bases and J dropped 3 bases, with 8 bases sitting between them. The CDR3 spells CASSQRQSYEQYF. For the CDR3, the DNA is TGTGCCAGCAGCCAACGACAGAGCTACGAGCAGTACTTC.

This sequence joins TRBV7-2 and TRBJ1-1, with unresolved D. V lost 7 bases to trimming and J lost 7 bases, with 10 bases between them. This CDR3 has 11 amino acids. Germline V gene data show CDR1 as SGHTA and CDR2 as FQGNSA. The CDR3 DNA follows: TGTGCCAGCACCACCCTAAATGAAGCTTTCTTT. Protein product: CASTTLNEAFF.

The rearrangement joins TRBV9 to TRBJ2-7; 10 positions match TRBD2. CDR3 size: 16 residues. Germline V gene sequence: CDR1 SGDLS, CDR2 YYNGEE. J lost 6 bases, V lost 0 bases, and 9 bases had no gene match. CDR3: CASSVGGEGLASEQYF. CDR3 DNA: TGTGCCAGCAGCGTAGGTGGAGAGGGACTAGCGTCCGAGCAGTACTTC.

The rearrangement joins TRBV27 to TRBJ2-7, with TRBD1 matching over 7 bases. Germline values: CDR1 MNHEY, CDR2 SMNVEV (reference sequence). The CDR3 totals 13 residues. Trimming cost V 6 bases and J 2 bases; bases outside gene matches: 4. This CDR3 reads CASRVQGAYEQYF. The CDR3 DNA follows: TGTGCCAGCAGAGTCCAGGGGGCCTACGAGCAGTACTTC.

The V and J genes are TRBV11-2 and TRBJ2-5, with 10 nucleotides matching TRBD1. Germline V gene lookup returns CDR1 SGHAT and CDR2 FQNNGV. This CDR3 is built from 17 residues. The trim removed 6 bases at V and 1 base at J, leaving 11 bases unmatched. The CDR3 here is CASRFGGQGVFQETQYF. DNA for the CDR3: TGTGCCAGCAGGTTTGGCGGACAGGGGGTGTTCCAAGAGACCCAGTACTTC.

This sequence joins TRBV5-4 and TRBJ1-1, with 10 bases identical to TRBD1. J was trimmed by 0 bases and V by 0 bases; bases with no gene match: 5. Per germline, CDR1 SGHNT and CDR2 YYREEE (reference sequence). The CDR3 spans 17 residues. The chain's CDR3 is CASSLGQGASMNTEAFF. CDR3 nucleotides: TGTGCCAGCAGCTTGGGACAGGGGGCAAGTATGAACACTGAAGCTTTCTTT.